This T cell receptor beta chain was recovered during a study of cytomegalovirus exposure and HLA in healthy donors (dated by TCRdb to 2015 to 2018). Study-wide context: According to an earlier analysis of a few hundred of the donors, roughly 180 million T cells yielded 120 million or so unique TCR beta sequences and 276 Gb of sequence data. Roughly 300 gigabases of sequencing data and around 80 million unique TCR sequences made up an early release that covered several hundred HLA-typed donors. Of the approximately 400 genotyped donors, 75% to 85% were placed in the genetic ancestry cluster associated with self-reported Caucasian donors. The aim of the study was to test whether cataloging public T cell receptors could identify signatures of past pathogen exposure. The T cell repertoires of several hundred subjects were profiled by immunosequencing and related to cytomegalovirus serostatus. In addition to the first cohort of around 670 subjects, a separate validation cohort of 130 or so different subjects was used. To predict cytomegalovirus infection status, the study combined high-throughput TCR immunosequencing, statistical association of individual TCRs with disease status, and machine learning. A later analysis re-analyzed previously published TCR beta repertoires from 666 donors and added high-resolution HLA genotyping to study TCR occurrence patterns. Rather than drawing on any new phenotypic data, the later analysis identified candidate immune exposures from TCR beta sequences and the way those sequences occurred across donors. To decide whether each TCR beta V gene segment behaved as functional or pseudogenic, an earlier analysis of some 580 of the donors relied on high-throughput TCR beta sequencing. Alongside the repertoire data, information on donor age, sex, ethnicity and CMV serostatus was compiled. A later genetic analysis took genome-wide SNP genotypes for about 55% of the roughly 670 donors and used that subset as a discovery cohort. All discovery cohort repertoires had been generated using a single sequencing platform. HLA typing covered class I and class II loci at four-digit resolution. Typing coverage differed by locus: A, B, C, DRB1 and DQB1 were typed in about 629-640 donors, DQA1 in 500 to 550, DPA1 in around 610, and DPB1 in 400 to 480. Because of strong linkage in the cohort, 5 or 6 DR-DQ haplotypes were treated as single units for association and clustering. Across about 370 genotyped donors of the cohort, an average of roughly 200,000 unique TCR beta nucleotide sequences per donor were sequenced, and 15% to 20% of those sequences were non-productive. The paper as a whole reports these results and caveats: Cytomegalovirus status was reported to be diagnosed by the classifier with high specificity and sensitivity in both the original and validation cohorts. A later analysis found that most CMV-associated TCR beta chains appeared HLA-restricted, with HLA associations seemingly driven largely by CMV exposure. In an earlier analysis of approximately 590 of the donors, most TCR beta V segments were observed in productive rearrangements about 90% or about 30% of the time, broadly matching IMGT annotations. It was suggested by the authors that the approach could potentially be generalized to other disease states and immunological phenotypes. The earlier analysis of some 540 of the donors excluded about 16 rarely observed V segments, including chromosome 9 orphons, because counts were too low. In a later analysis, several top co-occurrence clusters were reported to appear linked to parvovirus B19, influenza, CMV and Epstein-Barr virus. According to a later genetic analysis, donors in an Asian-associated ancestry cluster had fewer N-insertions in productive TCRs than the roughly 700-donor mean. Linkage disequilibrium might explain the correlated functional status among segregating V segments, but an unknown experimental factor could not be ruled out. Because the 87-base-pair reads could not distinguish some IMGT-functional V segments, including TRBV6-2 and TRBV6-3, those segments were excluded. At a false discovery rate of 0.05, a later analysis linked around 17,000 TCR beta sequences to specific HLA alleles. The only immune exposure information available for the cohort was CMV serostatus. In the study, some 160 TCR beta chains were listed as associated with cytomegalovirus. A few of the identified cytomegalovirus-associated TCR beta chains were confirmed in vitro to be specific for cytomegalovirus antigens. Most TCR sequences were seen in very few donors, while some public TCRs were found in many individuals. A cluster of highly shared sequence variants was judged likely to be a technical artifact of the sequencing pipeline. In a later genetic analysis, a missense DCLRE1C variant was associated with V-gene and J-gene trimming of TCR beta chains, and the association was replicated in an independent cohort. When HLA alleles, especially DR and DQ, strongly co-occurred, TCR associations were difficult to assign to individual alleles. A further reported finding was that TCR beta sequences accurately predicted the HLA-A and HLA-B alleles for most subjects in the first cohort. In a later analysis, TCR association rates were found to vary across HLA loci, with the most associated TCRs seen for DRB1 alleles and the fewest for HLA-C alleles. Sequencing depth was assumed to be roughly uniform across donors in the presence/absence analyses, though that assumption may not hold. Because HLA typing was unavailable for some donors at each locus, only the typed subset was used in association tests. A later analysis found that HLA-associated TCR beta chains were more clonally expanded and had lower generation probabilities than equally common non-associated chains. Only TCR beta chains were sequenced in this cohort, and the absence of alpha or paired-chain data limited detectable features.

CDR1 and CDR2 are read off the germline V gene (reference sequence) as GTSNPN and SVGIG. Spanning cysteine to phenylalanine, the CDR3 consists of 13 amino acids. CDR3 DNA is the only sequence kept; it has 39 bases, read in frame from the first base. The V end gives up 7 bases and the J end 6 bases, leaving 7 bases in the junction not matched to a gene. Library preparation employed the immunoSEQ multiplex PCR assay. For the multiplex PCR, a mixture combining 60 forward primers for TCR Vbeta segments and 13 reverse primers for TCR Jbeta segments was used. The CDR3 region of rearranged TCR beta genes was amplified from genomic DNA by a multiplex PCR assay. On the Illumina HiSeq System, the amplified TCR beta libraries were sequenced as 87-base-pair reads. As for the original processing: A later analysis tallied tens of millions of unique TCR beta chains across the 550 to 850 repertoires, and about 10 million of those chains were shared by two or more donors. A nearest-neighbor algorithm error-corrected the raw reads and collapsed the reads into unique sequences, merging closely related sequences to remove PCR and sequencing errors. To assign V, D and J gene segments, CDR3 sequences were aligned to IMGT reference sequences. For a sequence to be retained, at least a six-nucleotide match to both a V gene segment and a J gene segment was required. A rearrangement was called productive if the CDR3 had no stop codons and remained in frame with V and J, and every other rearrangement was called non-productive. Following IMGT convention, CDR3 was defined as the stretch from the second conserved V-encoded cysteine up to the conserved J-encoded phenylalanine. Sequences without an unambiguous match to a single V gene segment were excluded from the earlier analysis of almost 600 of the donors. An earlier analysis of several hundred of the donors called V segments functional above 56.7% productive rearrangements and segregating when the between-donor standard deviation exceeded 5%. A statistical classification framework was developed to diagnose cytomegalovirus status using the catalog of TCR beta chain sequences. A later analysis assigned V and J genes by comparing TCR nucleotide sequences with IMGT/GENE-DB human TR gene sequences. In a later analysis, CDR3 sequences and most-parsimonious VDJ recombination scenarios were assigned using the TCRdist pipeline. A later analysis defined each TCR beta chain by its CDR3 amino acid sequence plus V-gene family, and excluded reads lacking a unique V-gene family. A later analysis removed 450 to 600 highly shared, low-generation-probability nucleotide sequences to deal with suspected cross-contamination and a sequencing artifact. In a later analysis, a clonal expansion index for each public chain was calculated from normalized within-repertoire ranks of inferred template counts. In a later analysis, generation probabilities were computed with a VDJ recombination model fitted to out-of-frame rearrangements, and the resulting probabilities were checked against IGoR. In a later analysis, hypergeometric tests were used to score TCR-TCR, TCR-HLA and TCR-CMV co-occurrence, with a repertoire-size bias correction applied to TCR pairs. False discovery rates were estimated in a later analysis by permuting HLA or CMV assignments 20 times. In a later analysis, co-occurring TCRs were grouped using DBSCAN, and TCRdist sequence similarity was added for clustering within HLA-allele-positive subsets. Co-occurrence clustering excluded repertoires with fewer than 30,000 or more than 120,000 public chains, plus five with anomalous nucleotide sharing. In its TCRdb copy, this immuneACCESS table keeps in-frame sequences only and misses some clones. Where compared with another copy, unresolved V genes explain less than half of these, and the others have no known cause. D and trimming were read from the DNA, whereas the V and J calls and clone size are those reported in that table. The sample has over 100,000 clones on record, around 70% of them singletons. The ten largest account for approximately 9% of the sample.

The cohort comprised several hundred healthy bone marrow donors. Cohort members were all nominally healthy when sampled, although unrecorded immune exposures were likely present. The donor was CMV seropositive and belonged to the group of 250 to 350 seropositive cohort members. A peripheral blood sample was collected from each donor, and TCR beta sequencing was performed on peripheral blood mononuclear cells. Genomic DNA was extracted from the blood cell samples with the Qiagen DNeasy Blood Extraction Kit. A word on this clone: Its antigen has not been determined. No much larger clone is present one base from it, and per-base qualities are unavailable.

The sequenced material came from PBMCs. The chain was built from TRBV30 and TRBJ2-2, with TRBD1 matching 8 junction bases. The sequence came from a man aged 25-45 years in good health and CMV-seropositive. The DNA sequence is as follows: TGTGCCTCCGGACAGGGTGGTTCCGGGGAGCTGTTTTTT. It codes for CASGQGGSGELFF.